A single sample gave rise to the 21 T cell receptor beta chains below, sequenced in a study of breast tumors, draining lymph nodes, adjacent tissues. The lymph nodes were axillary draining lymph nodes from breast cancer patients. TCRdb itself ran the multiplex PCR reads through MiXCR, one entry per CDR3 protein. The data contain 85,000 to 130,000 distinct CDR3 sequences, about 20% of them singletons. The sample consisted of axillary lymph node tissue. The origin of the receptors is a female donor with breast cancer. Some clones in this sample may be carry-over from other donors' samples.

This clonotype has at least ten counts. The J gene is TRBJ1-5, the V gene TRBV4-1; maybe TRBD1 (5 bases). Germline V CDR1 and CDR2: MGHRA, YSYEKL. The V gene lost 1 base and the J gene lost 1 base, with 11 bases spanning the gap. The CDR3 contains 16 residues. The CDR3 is CASSQGKGQSNQPQHF. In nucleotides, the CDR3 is TGCGCCAGCAGCCAAGGGAAGGGGCAAAGCAATCAGCCCCAGCATTTT.

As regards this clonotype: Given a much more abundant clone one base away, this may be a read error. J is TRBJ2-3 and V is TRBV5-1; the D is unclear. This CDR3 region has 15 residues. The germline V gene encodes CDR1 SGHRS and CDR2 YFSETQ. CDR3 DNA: TGCGCCAGCAGCTTGGCCCCTGTTTCCACAAATACGCAGTATTTT. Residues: CASSLAPVSTNTQYF.

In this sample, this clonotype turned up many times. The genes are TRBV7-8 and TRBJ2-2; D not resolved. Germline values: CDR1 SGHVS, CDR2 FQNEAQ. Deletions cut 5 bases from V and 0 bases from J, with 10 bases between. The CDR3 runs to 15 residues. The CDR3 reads CASSQKHSNTGELFF. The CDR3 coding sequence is TGTGCCAGCAGCCAGAAGCACTCGAACACCGGGGAGCTGTTTTTT.

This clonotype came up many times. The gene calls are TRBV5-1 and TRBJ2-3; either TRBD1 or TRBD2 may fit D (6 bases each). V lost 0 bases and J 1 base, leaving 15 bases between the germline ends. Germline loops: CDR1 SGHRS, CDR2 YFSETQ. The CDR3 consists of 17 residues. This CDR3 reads CASSLGTGTGRTDTQYF. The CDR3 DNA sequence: TGCGCCAGCAGCTTGGGCACAGGGACTGGTCGCACAGATACGCAGTATTTT.

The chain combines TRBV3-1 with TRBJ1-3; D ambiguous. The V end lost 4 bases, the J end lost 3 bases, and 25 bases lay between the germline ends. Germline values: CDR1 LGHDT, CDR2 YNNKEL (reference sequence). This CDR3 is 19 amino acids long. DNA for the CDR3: TGTGCCAGCAGCCGACTCCCTCTTGGCTCCACTCGTTTTGGAAACACCATATATTTT. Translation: CASSRLPLGSTRFGNTIYF.

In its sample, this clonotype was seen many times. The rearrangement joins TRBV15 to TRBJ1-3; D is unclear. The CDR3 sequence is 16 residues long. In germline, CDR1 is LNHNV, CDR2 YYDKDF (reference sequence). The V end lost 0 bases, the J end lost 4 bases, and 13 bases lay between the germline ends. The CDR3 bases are TGTGCCACCAGCAGAGATCTAAAACCCGTGGGAAACACCATATATTTT. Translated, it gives CATSRDLKPVGNTIYF.

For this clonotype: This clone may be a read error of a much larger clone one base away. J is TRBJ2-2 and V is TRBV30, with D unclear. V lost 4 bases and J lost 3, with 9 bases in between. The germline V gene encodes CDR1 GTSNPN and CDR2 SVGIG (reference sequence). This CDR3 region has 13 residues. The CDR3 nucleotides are TGTGCCTGGAATTACGGAGACACCGGGGAGCTGTTTTTT. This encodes CAWNYGDTGELFF.

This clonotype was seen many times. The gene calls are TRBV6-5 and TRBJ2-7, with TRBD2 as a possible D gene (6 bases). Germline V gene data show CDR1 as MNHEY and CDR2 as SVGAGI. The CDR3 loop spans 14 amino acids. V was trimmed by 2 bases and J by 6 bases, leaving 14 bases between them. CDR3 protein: CASSYGPGLTEQYF. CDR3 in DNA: TGTGCCAGCAGTTACGGGCCAGGACTAACCGAGCAGTACTTC.

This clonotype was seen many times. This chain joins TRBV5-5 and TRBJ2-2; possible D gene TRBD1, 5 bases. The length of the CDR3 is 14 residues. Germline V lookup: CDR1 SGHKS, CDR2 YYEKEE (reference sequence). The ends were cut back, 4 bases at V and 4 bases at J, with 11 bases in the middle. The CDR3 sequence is CASSLRRGTGELFF. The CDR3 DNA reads TGTGCCAGCAGCCTGCGAAGGGGCACCGGGGAGCTGTTTTTT.

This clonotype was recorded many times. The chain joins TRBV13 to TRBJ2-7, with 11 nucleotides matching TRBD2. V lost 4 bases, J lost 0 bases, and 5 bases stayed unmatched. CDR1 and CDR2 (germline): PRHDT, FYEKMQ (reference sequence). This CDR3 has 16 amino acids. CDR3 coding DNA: TGTGCCAGCAGCTCCGGGACTAGCGGTATCTCCTACGAGCAGTACTTC. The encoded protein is CASSSGTSGISYEQYF.

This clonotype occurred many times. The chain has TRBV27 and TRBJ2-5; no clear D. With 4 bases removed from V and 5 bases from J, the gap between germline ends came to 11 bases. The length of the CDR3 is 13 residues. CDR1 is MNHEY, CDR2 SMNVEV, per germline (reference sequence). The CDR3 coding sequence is TGTGCCAGCAGTTCCGGGTACCCGGAGACCCAGTACTTC. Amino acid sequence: CASSSGYPETQYF.

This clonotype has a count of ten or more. CDR3 region: CATSASGDWNEQFF. CDR3 DNA: TGTGCCACCAGTGCCAGCGGGGATTGGAATGAGCAGTTCTTC. The rearrangement uses TRBV24-1 and TRBJ2-1; 7 bases map to TRBD2. CDR3 length: 14 amino acids. Germline values: CDR1 KGHDR, CDR2 SFDVKD. V shed 5 bases and J 7 bases; nucleotides not matched to a gene: 7.

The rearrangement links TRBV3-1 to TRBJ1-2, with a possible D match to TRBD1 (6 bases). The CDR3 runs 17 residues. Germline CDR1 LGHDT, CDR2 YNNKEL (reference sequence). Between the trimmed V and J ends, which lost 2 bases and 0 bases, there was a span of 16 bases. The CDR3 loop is CASSQRSGGGANYGYTF. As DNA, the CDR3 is TGTGCCAGCAGCCAAAGGTCCGGGGGCGGAGCTAACTATGGCTACACCTTC.

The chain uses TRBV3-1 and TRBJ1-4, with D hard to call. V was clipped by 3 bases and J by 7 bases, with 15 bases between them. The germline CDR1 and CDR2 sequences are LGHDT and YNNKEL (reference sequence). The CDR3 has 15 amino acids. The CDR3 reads CASSHPAGGREKLFF. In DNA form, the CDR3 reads TGTGCCAGCAGCCACCCGGCGGGAGGGCGTGAAAAACTGTTTTTT. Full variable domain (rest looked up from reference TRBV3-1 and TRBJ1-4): DTAVSQTPKYLVTQMGNDKSIKCEQNLGHDTMYWYKQDSKKFLKIMFSYNNKELIINETVPNRFSPKSPDKAHLNLHINSLELGDSAVYFCASSHPAGGREKLFFGSGTQLSVL.

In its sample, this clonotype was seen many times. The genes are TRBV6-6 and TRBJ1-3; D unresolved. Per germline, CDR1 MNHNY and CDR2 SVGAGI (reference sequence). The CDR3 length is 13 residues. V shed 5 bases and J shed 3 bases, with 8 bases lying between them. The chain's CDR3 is CASSTPYGNTIYF. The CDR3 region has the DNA TGTGCCAGCAGTACCCCTTATGGAAACACCATATATTTT.

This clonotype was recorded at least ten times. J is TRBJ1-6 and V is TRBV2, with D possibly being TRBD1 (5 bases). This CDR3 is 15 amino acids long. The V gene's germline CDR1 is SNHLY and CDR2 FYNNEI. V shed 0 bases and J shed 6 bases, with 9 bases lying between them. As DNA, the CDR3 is TGTGCCAGCAGTGAAGCGGGGACCCTTAATTCACCCCTCCACTTT. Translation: CASSEAGTLNSPLHF.

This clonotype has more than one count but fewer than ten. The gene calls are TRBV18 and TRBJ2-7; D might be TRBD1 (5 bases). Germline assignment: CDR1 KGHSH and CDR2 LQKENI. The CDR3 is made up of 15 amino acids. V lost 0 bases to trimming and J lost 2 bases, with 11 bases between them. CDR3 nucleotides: TGTGCCAGCTCACCACCGAGTAAGGGGACCTACGAGCAGTACTTC. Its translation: CASSPPSKGTYEQYF.

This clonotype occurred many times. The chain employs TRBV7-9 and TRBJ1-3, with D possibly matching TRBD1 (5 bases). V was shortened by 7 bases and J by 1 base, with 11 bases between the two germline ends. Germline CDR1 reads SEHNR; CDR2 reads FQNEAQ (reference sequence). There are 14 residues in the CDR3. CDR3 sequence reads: CASTRQGSGNTIYF. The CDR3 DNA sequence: TGTGCCAGCACCCGTCAGGGTTCTGGAAACACCATATATTTT.

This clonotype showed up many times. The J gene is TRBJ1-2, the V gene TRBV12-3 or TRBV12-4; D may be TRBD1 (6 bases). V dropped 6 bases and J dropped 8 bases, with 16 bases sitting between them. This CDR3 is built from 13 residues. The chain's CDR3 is CASRTTGTVGYTF. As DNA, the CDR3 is TGTGCCAGCAGAACGACAGGAACGGTCGGCTACACCTTC.

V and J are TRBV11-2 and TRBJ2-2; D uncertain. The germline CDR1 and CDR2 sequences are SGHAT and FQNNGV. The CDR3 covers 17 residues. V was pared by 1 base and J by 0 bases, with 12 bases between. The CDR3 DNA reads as TGTGCCAGCAGCTTAGTCGTATCTCTACCGAACACCGGGGAGCTGTTTTTT. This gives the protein CASSLVVSLPNTGELFF.

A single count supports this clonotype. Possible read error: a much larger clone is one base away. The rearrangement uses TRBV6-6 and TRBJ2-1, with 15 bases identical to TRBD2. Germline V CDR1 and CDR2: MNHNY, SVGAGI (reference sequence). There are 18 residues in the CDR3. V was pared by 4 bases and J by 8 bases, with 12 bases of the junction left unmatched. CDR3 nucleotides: TGTGCCAGCAGTTGCGAAGGACTAGCGGGAGGGCCTAACGATGAGCAGTTCTTC. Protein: CASSCEGLAGGPNDEQFF.